These T cell receptor beta chains were read from a single sample in a study of blood T cell repertoires in COVID-19. Libraries were prepared by immunoSEQ multiplex PCR; TCRdb keeps only in-frame clonotypes and omits some of them. The sample comprises 65,000 to 85,000 clones, 65% to 85% of which are singletons, and roughly 5% rests with the top ten. Sequencing was performed on peripheral blood. Receptors originate from a man in his fifties with active COVID-19. CDR3s include the opening cysteine and the closing phenylalanine or tryptophan. D genes are given only for firm matches. The size field is filled for only some rows; it gives once, few, many or a size class.

TRBJ2-3 | NA | TRBV15 | 16 | NA | TGTGCCACCAGCGAGACCCATGGAGGATTGAGAGATACGCAGTATTTT | CATSETHGGLRDTQYF
TRBJ2-1 | NA | TRBV19 | 15 | TRBD2 | TGTGCCAGTAGTGGCGGGACTAGCGGAGTCGATGAGCAGTTCTTC | CASSGGTSGVDEQFF
TRBJ2-3 | NA | TRBV27 | 15 | NA | TGTGCCAGCAGCCCTCAGGGGAGTAGCACAGATACGCAGTATTTT | CASSPQGSSTDTQYF
TRBJ2-7 | NA | TRBV15 | 15 | NA | TGTGCCACCAGCAGAGCGGACAGGGAGGGGAACGAGCAGTACTTC | CATSRADREGNEQYF
TRBJ1-4 | once | TRBV2 | 13 | NA | TGTGCCAGCAACGGAGCATTGGATGAAAAACTGTTTTTT | CASNGALDEKLFF
TRBJ2-7 | NA | TRBV28 | 12 | NA | TGTGCCAGCAGTTCGTCACTATACGAGCAGTACTTC | CASSSSLYEQYF
TRBJ1-4 | NA | TRBV23-1 | 14 | TRBD1 | TGCGCCAGTCACACAGGGGGCCAGGAAGAAAAACTGTTTTTT | CASHTGGQEEKLFF
TRBJ2-6 | NA | TRBV7-2 | 16 | NA | TGTGCCAGCAGCTTCGGGGGGCTCTCTGGGGCCAACGTCCTGACTTTC | CASSFGGLSGANVLTF
TRBJ2-2 | few | TRBV14 | 16 | TRBD2 | TGTGCCAGCAGCCAAGATACGGCGGGAGGCACCGGGGAGCTGTTTTTT | CASSQDTAGGTGELFF
TRBJ2-7 | once | TRBV5-4 | 14 | TRBD2 | TGTGCCAGCAGCTTGGAGCGGGACTACGACGAGCAGTACTTC | CASSLERDYDEQYF